The entry that follows covers one T cell receptor beta chain sequence. This clonotype was seen at least ten times. It has no known antigen specificity. One base away there is no much larger clone; base qualities are not given. This record comes from a study of T cells in Graves' hyperthyroidism and ophthalmopathy (dated by TCRdb to about 2019). At the level of the whole study: Peripheral blood samples were taken at initial diagnosis, before any treatment was given. To identify distinguishing TCR V-J signatures, a discovery cohort of around 98 patients was used, comprising approximately 40 with Graves' ophthalmopathy and around 60 with stable Graves' hyperthyroidism. An independent validation cohort of 18 to 20 hyperthyroidism patients and about 15 patients who later progressed to ophthalmopathy tested prospective prediction of ophthalmopathy. The 95 to 100 discovery patients were randomly divided into training and test sets at a 7:3 ratio. Thyroid tissue and blood T-cell repertoires from about six Graves' hyperthyroidism patients were also compared in the study. After sampling, hyperthyroidism patients received methimazole starting at 30 mg daily, and ophthalmopathy patients received high-dose intravenous methylprednisolone. According to the paper, TCR Vbeta CDR3 sequencing was carried out on approximately 140 peripheral blood samples, which came from approximately 43 ophthalmopathy, around 74 hyperthyroidism and roughly 17 progressor patients.

Amplification of TCR beta CDR3 regions was carried out from RNA transcripts. A first-round RT-PCR of the TCR CDR3 used the HTBI primer set with the Qiagen OneStep RT-PCR kit. Libraries were constructed in a second round of multiplex PCR, after which size selection and purification were carried out. Paired-end sequencing of the libraries was performed with 100 bp reads on an Illumina HiSeq2000. From the authors' description of their analysis: SOAPnuke was used to process the raw data, throwing out any read that contained adapters or uncalled bases, had a mean Phred below 15, or lacked an exact constant-primer or identifier match. COPE v1.2.5 was used to merge the high-quality paired reads, and each unique nucleotide sequence was defined as a clonotype. MiTCR v1.1 was used to align clonotypes to the IMGT TRBV, TRBD and TRBJ reference segments. Analysis was restricted to V-J combinations with a frequency above 0.0001, which covered 99% to 99.2% of repertoires. A TCS score was defined as the ratio between F50 (clonal expansion) and ExV (chaos), using BLOSUM62-based TCRdist between CDR3 peptides within each V-J. Welch's t-statistics and random forest reduced fewer than 600 V-J features to some 14, which were used in a naive Bayes classifier (R e1071). The public reads were reanalyzed by TCRdb: fastp trimming at Q25, MiXCR alignment, in-frame beta chains only. CDR3 protein sequences are deduplicated, and each keeps its most common genes and DNA. These V and J calls are TCRdb output, not the study's own analysis. For this sample there are approximately 330,000 distinct CDR3 sequences; about 21% appear just once. The leading ten clones occupy around half of the sample.

Stable Graves' hyperthyroidism was defined as no progression to ophthalmopathy during 18 months of follow-up. The hyperthyroidism patients were between 18 and 65 years old and newly diagnosed, with a disease duration of less than 2 months. Exclusion was applied to patients with uncontrolled infections, other autoimmune diseases, pregnancy or lactation. Diagnoses were based on clinical symptoms, serum thyroxine and TRAb, thyroid ultrasound and orbital computed tomography. PBMCs were separated from roughly 10 ml of fresh peripheral blood using Ficoll-Paque density gradient centrifugation. Trizol reagent was used to extract total RNA, and RNA quality was then checked on an Agilent 2100 Bioanalyzer. CDR1 and CDR2 are drawn from the germline V gene: MDHEN, SYDVKM. Here V drops 4 bases and J drops 4 bases, and the junction holds 12 bases not matched to any gene. The CDR3, from cysteine to phenylalanine, totals 16 residues. Only the CDR3 part of the read is kept: 48 bases, read in frame from the first base.

Results and caveats for the whole study, not just this receptor: Most expanded thyroid clonotypes (frequency above 0.001) were also found in blood, which suggests that blood repertoires may mirror thyroid immune responses. In validation, the model predicted progression to ophthalmopathy a median of roughly 6.5 months before onset, with approximately 71% sensitivity and 72.22% specificity. A model built on a 13 V-J signature distinguished ophthalmopathy from stable hyperthyroidism, reaching about 89% sensitivity and around 81% specificity in cross-validation and 80%/75% in testing. No statistical method was used to fix the sample size in advance, and group allocation was not hidden from the investigators.

The chain is encoded by TRBV28 joined to TRBJ2-7; a stretch of 8 junction bases matches TRBD2. The sample comprised blood. This TCR was recovered from a woman in her 50s with Graves' hyperthyroidism. The DNA reads as follows: TGTGCCAGCAGTTCCCCCGTGGCGGGAGGTCGGTACGAGCAGTACTTC. Translated, it reads CASSSPVAGGRYEQYF.